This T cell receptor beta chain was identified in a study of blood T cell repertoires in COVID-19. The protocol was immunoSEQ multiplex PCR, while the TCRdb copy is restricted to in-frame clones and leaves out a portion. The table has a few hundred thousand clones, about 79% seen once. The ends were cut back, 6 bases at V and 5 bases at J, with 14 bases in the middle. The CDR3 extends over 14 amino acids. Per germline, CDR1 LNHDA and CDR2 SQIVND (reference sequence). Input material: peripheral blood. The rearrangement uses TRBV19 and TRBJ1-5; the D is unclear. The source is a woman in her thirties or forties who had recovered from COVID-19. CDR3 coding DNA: TGTGCCAGTAGGGCTCTCGGGTGGGATCAGCCCCAGCATTTT. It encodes CASRALGWDQPQHF.